Described below is a single TCR beta chain sequence and its context. This clonotype was seen a handful of times. It lacks a known antigen. No much larger clonotype is one base removed from it; base qualities were not supplied. These data belong to a study of blood T cells in healthy people across ages (dated by TCRdb to about 2015). Study-level background: Template switching captured roughly one uniquely barcoded TCR beta cDNA molecule per two T cells in model experiments. To track age-related changes in TCR beta repertoire diversity, the study relied on deep sequencing normalized with unique cDNA molecular identifiers. Donors were grouped into four age groups: young (average approximately 15 years), middle-aged (under 40), aged (62) and long-lived (approximately 78). To avoid experimental bias, donors of different ages were distributed randomly across sequencing lanes. Two additional independent replicas of 1 million unique cDNA reads from the same blood draw were analyzed for two donors (one aged 18 to 30 and one aged 80 or older). What the work shows at the level of the full study, not this receptor alone: There was a strong correlation between observed TCR beta diversity and the percentage of naive T cells measured by flow cytometry. The CMV infection status of donors was not known, potentially confounding age-related changes in expanded clonotypes. Since profiling was done on bulk unsorted PBMCs, naive and antigen-experienced compartments could not be conclusively compared. The long-lived group showed more naive CD4+ T cells, fewer expanded clones and increased TCR diversity than the aged group, suggesting age selection. Observed TCR beta diversity per million T cells fell roughly linearly with age, and a significant reduction was already apparent by age around 39. Estimates of total diversity from one million sequenced T cells were regarded as lower bounds and underestimates.

The library relied on 5' RACE. Sequencing instrument: Illumina HiSeq 2500. A second PCR of about 7 to 12 cycles was run with a J-beta primer mix and a sample-barcoded 5' primer. A template-switch 5' adaptor carrying 12 random nucleotides introduced a unique molecular identifier onto each TCR beta cDNA molecule. At least 2.5 million CDR3-containing paired-end reads were obtained from each sample. First-strand cDNA synthesis was performed from all RNA using the Mint cDNA synthesis kit, with priming by a TRBC-specific oligonucleotide. Following uracil-DNA glycosylase treatment, a first 18-cycle PCR with universal primers M1SS and BC2_uni_R was performed on all cDNA. The source study handled its data this way. For normalization, 1 million high-quality reads were randomly selected from each sample, with every read carrying a distinct molecular identifier. Reads with shared molecular identifiers were discarded instead of being binned into consensus sequences. MiTCR, run with a Q25 quality threshold and the strictest error-elimination algorithm, handled CDR3 identification, clonotype clustering and error correction. A nonparametric unseen species model using Euler transformation provided a lower-bound estimate of total TCR beta diversity. TCRdb trimmed public reads at Q25 via fastp, called clones via MiXCR and kept in-frame beta chains. Rows matching on CDR3 protein sequence are summarized as one entry with the most common DNA and genes. These V and J calls originate from TCRdb's pipeline instead of the authors' own analysis. For this sample there are roughly 900,000 distinct CDR3 sequences; under 50% appear just once. Under 15% of the sample is held by the ten biggest clonotypes.

The CDR3 runs 15 residues from the cysteine to the phenylalanine. The entry retains the CDR3 DNA only, 45 bases that are in frame from base 1. In the germline V gene, CDR1 corresponds to LGHNA and CDR2 to YNFKEQ. V trim: 1 base; J trim: 0 bases; unmatched bases: 3. The donors were 40 or so Caucasian individuals from Russia, aged roughly 6 to 100 years, who were systemically healthy. Around 10 milliliters of peripheral blood were collected from each donor into EDTA-treated Vacutainer tubes. Ficoll-Paque density-gradient centrifugation was used to isolate PBMCs, with at least 6.5 million per sample. Total RNA, at least 5.5 micrograms per sample, was extracted from PBMCs with Trizol reagent. Naive CD45RAhigh/CD27high T cell percentages were measured by flow cytometry on a PBMC aliquot from every donor.

Here the chain combines TRBV4-2 and TRBJ2-7; 7 middle bases align to TRBD1. The sample comprised blood. The TCR sequence derives from a man aged 25-40 years in good health. The CDR3 sequence is CASSQAGTDSYEQYF. At the DNA level, the sequence is TGTGCCAGCAGCCAAGCCGGGACAGACTCCTACGAGCAGTACTTC.